A selection of T cell receptor beta chains follows, all from one sample in a study of blood T cells in healthy people across ages. Using its own MiXCR run on the 5' RACE reads, TCRdb lists one record per CDR3 protein. This table has about 500,000 distinct CDR3 sequences, about 24% appearing once. The sample also formed part of further work on T cells of mothers and their children.

The sequenced sample was blood. The source of these receptors is a boy younger than 18 in good health. Each CDR3 is given with its conserved first and last residue. Fields, in order: J gene, clone size, D gene, V gene, CDR3 protein, CDR3 DNA. A D gene is named only where the DNA matches it firmly. Not all rows give a size; the values are once, few, many and, for expanded clones, a class.

>TRBJ2-7|few|NA|TRBV28
CPSSRQYEQYF
TGTCCCAGCAGCAGACAGTACGAGCAGTACTTC
>TRBJ2-5|many|NA|TRBV9
CASSVDGWAETQYF
TGTGCCAGCAGCGTAGATGGGTGGGCAGAGACCCAGTACTTC
>TRBJ2-2|few|TRBD1|TRBV24-1
CATSDFVRGSHGELFF
TGTGCCACCAGTGATTTTGTCAGGGGGTCTCACGGGGAGCTGTTTTTT
>TRBJ2-1|few|NA|TRBV7-2
CASSLLQARTSYNEQFF
TGTGCCAGCAGCCTTCTTCAGGCGAGAACCTCCTACAATGAGCAGTTCTTC
>TRBJ1-1|NA|NA|TRBV15
CATSRDVGTTNTEAFF
TGTGCCACCAGCAGAGATGTTGGGACAACGAACACTGAAGCTTTCTTT
>TRBJ2-7|NA|NA|TRBV29-1
CSVVVVYEQYF
TGCAGCGTTGTAGTCGTCTACGAGCAGTACTTC
>TRBJ2-7|NA|TRBD2|TRBV27
CASSLSASGGYEQYF
TGTGCCAGCAGTTTATCGGCTAGCGGGGGTTACGAGCAGTACTTC
>TRBJ2-2|NA|NA|TRBV20-1
CSARDTRGGTGELFF
TGCAGTGCTAGAGACACTCGCGGAGGGACCGGGGAGCTGTTTTTT
>TRBJ2-5|few|NA|TRBV20-1
CSAPGQGGETQYF
TGCAGTGCCCCGGGCCAGGGGGGAGAGACCCAGTACTTC
>TRBJ2-2|many|TRBD2|TRBV3-1
CASSLAGSNTGELFF
TGTGCCAGCAGCTTAGCGGGCTCGAACACCGGGGAGCTGTTTTTT
>TRBJ2-5|few|TRBD2|TRBV9
CASSVGSGVLQETQYF
TGTGCCAGCAGCGTGGGGAGCGGGGTGCTCCAAGAGACCCAGTACTTC
>TRBJ2-5|NA|NA|TRBV5-8
CASSSAGSKTQYF
TGTGCCAGCAGCTCAGCGGGCTCGAAGACCCAGTACTTC
>TRBJ2-5|NA|NA|TRBV30
CAWSDGRETQYF
TGTGCCTGGAGCGATGGCAGGGAGACCCAGTACTTC
>TRBJ2-7|NA|NA|TRBV19
CASSKDGYEQYF
TGTGCCAGTAGCAAGGACGGCTACGAGCAGTACTTC
>TRBJ1-5|NA|NA|TRBV20-1
CSAARGYSNQPQHF
TGCAGTGCGGCGAGGGGGTATAGCAATCAGCCCCAGCATTTT
>TRBJ1-5|few|NA|TRBV20-1
CSASKTQNSNQPQHF
TGCAGTGCTAGTAAAACGCAGAATAGCAATCAGCCCCAGCATTTT
>TRBJ2-7|NA|NA|TRBV5-1
CASSLGMGSEGYEQYF
TGCGCCAGCAGCCTCGGAATGGGATCGGAGGGATACGAGCAGTACTTC
>TRBJ2-5|NA|TRBD2|TRBV7-9
CASRTGLGHETQYF
TGTGCCAGCAGGACGGGACTAGGGCACGAGACCCAGTACTTC
>TRBJ1-3|NA|NA|TRBV20-1
CSARVHSGNTIYF
TGCAGTGCTAGAGTTCACTCTGGAAACACCATATATTTT
>TRBJ1-1|NA|NA|TRBV27
CASSSLRGQSTEAFF
TGTGCCAGCAGTTCCCTTCGGGGGCAGAGCACTGAAGCTTTCTTT
>TRBJ2-1|few|TRBD2|TRBV6-2/TRBV6-3
CASVSGGPSSYNEQFF
TGTGCCAGCGTTAGCGGGGGGCCTAGCTCCTACAATGAGCAGTTCTTC
>TRBJ2-7|few|TRBD1|TRBV30
CAWRMTGSTSYEQYF
TGTGCCTGGAGGATGACAGGGTCTACCTCCTACGAGCAGTACTTC
>TRBJ2-3|few|NA|TRBV5-1
CASSLGGLSDRTDTQYF
TGCGCCAGCAGCTTGGGGGGCTTAAGCGATCGCACAGATACGCAGTATTTT
>TRBJ2-7|few|NA|TRBV5-4
CASSPGTPSHEQYF
TGTGCCAGCAGCCCAGGGACTCCAAGCCACGAGCAGTACTTC
>TRBJ2-6|few|NA|TRBV25-1
CASNVGSRARSGANVLTF
TGTGCCAGCAACGTGGGGAGCAGGGCCCGCTCTGGGGCCAACGTCCTGACTTTC
>TRBJ2-7|NA|NA|TRBV12-3/TRBV12-4
CASSLGVSGQYF
TGTGCCAGCAGTCTAGGGGTCTCAGGGCAGTACTTC
>TRBJ2-3|once|TRBD2|TRBV6-2/TRBV6-3
CASSDSLAGRDTQYF
TGTGCCAGCAGTGATTCCCTAGCGGGACGAGATACGCAGTATTTT
>TRBJ1-5|few|TRBD1|TRBV20-1
CSAPSRDSQHF
TGCAGTGCCCCGTCGCGGGACAGTCAGCATTTT
>TRBJ2-7|few|TRBD1|TRBV5-1
CASSPGQGDAAGYYEQYF
TGCGCCAGCAGCCCAGGACAGGGAGACGCCGCCGGGTACTACGAGCAGTACTTC
>TRBJ2-7|many|TRBD2|TRBV11-2
CASSSEGLAATYEQYF
TGTGCCAGCAGCTCCGAGGGACTAGCGGCAACCTACGAGCAGTACTTC
>TRBJ2-1|NA|TRBD2|TRBV11-2
CASSSGLAGGVEQFF
TGTGCCAGCAGCTCGGGACTAGCGGGAGGAGTTGAGCAGTTCTTC
>TRBJ2-1|NA|NA|TRBV21-1
CASSFDRGGYNEQFF
TGTGCCAGCAGCTTTGACAGGGGCGGCTACAATGAGCAGTTCTTC
>TRBJ1-2|few|NA|TRBV20-1
CSAKDVLYGYTF
TGCAGTGCTAAGGACGTTCTCTATGGCTACACCTTC
>TRBJ1-5|NA|NA|TRBV4-1
CASSQDASGARNQPQHF
TGCGCCAGCAGCCAAGACGCGTCCGGCGCGCGCAATCAGCCCCAGCATTTT
>TRBJ1-2|NA|NA|TRBV12-3/TRBV12-4
CASSPFGGYGYTF
TGTGCCAGCAGTCCTTTCGGAGGCTATGGCTACACCTTC
>TRBJ1-3|few|NA|TRBV13
CASSLGIHSGNTIYF
TGTGCCAGCAGCTTAGGTATACACTCTGGAAACACCATATATTTT
>TRBJ1-6|few|NA|TRBV5-1
CASSLEAASPLHF
TGCGCCAGCAGCTTGGAGGCCGCATCACCCCTCCACTTT
>TRBJ1-1|few|NA|TRBV6-6
CASSYSGGRIEAFF
TGTGCCAGCAGTTACTCCGGGGGCAGGATTGAAGCTTTCTTT
>TRBJ1-6|NA|TRBD1|TRBV7-3
CASSPTGIYNSPLHF
TGTGCCAGCAGTCCGACAGGGATTTATAATTCACCCCTCCACTTT
>TRBJ2-5|NA|NA|TRBV7-2
CASSQFEGPQETQYF
TGTGCCAGCAGCCAGTTCGAAGGGCCGCAAGAGACCCAGTACTTC
>TRBJ1-1|few|TRBD1|TRBV27
CASSWTGVTEAFF
TGTGCCAGCAGTTGGACAGGGGTGACTGAAGCTTTCTTT
>TRBJ2-5|few|TRBD2|TRBV5-1
CASSLTSGRAETQYF
TGCGCCAGCAGCTTGACTAGCGGGAGGGCAGAGACCCAGTACTTC
>TRBJ2-1|NA|NA|TRBV24-1
CATSYLSLADNEQFF
TGTGCCACCAGTTATTTGAGCCTAGCCGACAATGAGCAGTTCTTC
>TRBJ2-7|NA|TRBD2|TRBV7-9
CASSFLIAGGQEQYF
TGTGCCAGCAGCTTCCTAATAGCGGGAGGGCAAGAGCAGTACTTC
>TRBJ2-7|few|NA|TRBV7-9
CTSSNSGYYEQYF
TGTACCAGCAGTAACTCAGGGTACTACGAGCAGTACTTC
>TRBJ2-1|NA|NA|TRBV29-1
CSVEGGRTYNEQFF
TGCAGCGTTGAAGGAGGGAGAACCTACAATGAGCAGTTCTTC
>TRBJ2-1|once|TRBD1|TRBV5-1
CASSLRVGTGVEQFF
TGCGCCAGCAGCTTGAGAGTGGGGACAGGCGTTGAGCAGTTCTTC
>TRBJ2-1|NA|TRBD2|TRBV6-2/TRBV6-3
CASISGGHYNEQFF
TGTGCCAGCATTAGCGGGGGGCACTACAATGAGCAGTTCTTC
>TRBJ1-2|few|NA|TRBV4-3
CASSQGHIRGYTF
TGCGCCAGCAGCCAGGGACACATTAGGGGCTACACCTTC
>TRBJ2-6|few|NA|TRBV27
CASSPMGVLGANVLTF
TGTGCCAGCAGTCCCATGGGCGTTTTAGGGGCCAACGTCCTGACTTTC